Sequencing of this TCR beta chain was carried out in a study of cytomegalovirus exposure and HLA in healthy donors. The PCR ran on 60 Vbeta and 13 Jbeta primers. TCRdb's table, derived via immunoSEQ multiplex PCR, lists solely in-frame clones and lacks some. The sample holds roughly 180,000 clones, 70% to 85% seen once. Study-level results: Accurate prediction of most subjects' HLA-A and HLA-B alleles from TCR beta sequences was reported.

The CDR3 totals 15 residues. Germline lookup yields CDR1 MNHEY and CDR2 SMNVEV (reference sequence). Trimming left V 10 bases short and J 0 bases short, with 16 bases between. This clone was counted once. No antigen is known for it. This clonotype was obtained from a man younger than 35 in good health and CMV-seronegative. Sequencing was performed on PBMCs. The rearrangement links TRBV27 to TRBJ2-1; a possible D gene is TRBD1 (6 bases). The CDR3 loop is CATQVDSSSYNEQFF. The CDR3 region has the DNA TGTGCCACCCAGGTGGACAGTAGCTCCTACAATGAGCAGTTCTTC.